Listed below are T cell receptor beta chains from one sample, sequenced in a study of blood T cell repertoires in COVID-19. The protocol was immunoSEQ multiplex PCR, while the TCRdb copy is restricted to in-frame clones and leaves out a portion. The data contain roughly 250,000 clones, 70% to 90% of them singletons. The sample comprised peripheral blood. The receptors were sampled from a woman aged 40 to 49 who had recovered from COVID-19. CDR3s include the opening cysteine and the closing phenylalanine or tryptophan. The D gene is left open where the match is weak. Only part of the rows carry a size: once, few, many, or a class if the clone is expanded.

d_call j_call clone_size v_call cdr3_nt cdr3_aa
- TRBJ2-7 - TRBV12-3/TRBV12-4 TGTGCCAGCAGTTTAGGTCCCACCTACGAGCAGTACTTC CASSLGPTYEQYF
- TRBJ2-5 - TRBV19 TGTGCCAGTAGTTCACAAAGGACAGATGAAGAGACCCAGTACTTC CASSSQRTDEETQYF
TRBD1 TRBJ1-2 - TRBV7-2 TGTGCCAGCAGACAGACAGGGATCTATGGCTACACCTTC CASRQTGIYGYTF
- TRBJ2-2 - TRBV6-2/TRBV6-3 TGTGCCAGCAGTTACTCTTTAGCGAACACCGGGGAGCTGTTTTTT CASSYSLANTGELFF
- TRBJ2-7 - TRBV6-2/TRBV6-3 TGTGCCAGCAGTTACGAGGCGGTTACTACCTACGAGCAGTACTTC CASSYEAVTTYEQYF
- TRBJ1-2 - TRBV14 TGTGCCAGCAGCCAGCCCAGGGAATTGGTTGGCTACACCTTC CASSQPRELVGYTF
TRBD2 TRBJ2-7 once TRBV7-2 TGTGCCAGCAGCTTAGTCGGGGGGGAGACATACGAGCAGTACTTC CASSLVGGETYEQYF
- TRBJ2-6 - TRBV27 TGTGCCAGCCGCCAAAGGGGGGGCTCTGGGGCCAACGTCCTGACTTTC CASRQRGGSGANVLTF
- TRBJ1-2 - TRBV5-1 TGCGCCAGCAGCTTGGGCGGCAACCCCACCTTC CASSLGGNPTF
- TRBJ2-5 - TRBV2 TGTGCCAGCAGTATTATAAGAGAGAAGGAGACCCAGTACTTC CASSIIREKETQYF
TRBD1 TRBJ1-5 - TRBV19 TGTGCCAGTAGTAAGGGGACAGGTACGAACGGGGAGCCCCAGCATTTT CASSKGTGTNGEPQHF
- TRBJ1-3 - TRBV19 TGTGCCAGTAGTATAGACAGCGCTTCTGGAAACACCATATATTTT CASSIDSASGNTIYF
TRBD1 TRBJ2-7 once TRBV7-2 TGTGCCAGCAGTCGGGACAGGGCCCTCTCCTACGAGCAGTACTTC CASSRDRALSYEQYF
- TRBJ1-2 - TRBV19 TGTGCCAGTAGTATAATTAGTCCGGCGGACTATGGCTACACCTTC CASSIISPADYGYTF
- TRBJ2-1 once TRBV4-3 TGCGCCAGCAGCCAAGATGAGCTTCGTGAGCAGTTCTTC CASSQDELREQFF
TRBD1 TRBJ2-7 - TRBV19 TGTGCCAGTAGTAGGACAGGGCACCCCTACGAGCAGTACTTC CASSRTGHPYEQYF
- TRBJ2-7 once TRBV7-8 TGTGCCAGCAGCTTAGGGGTCGAGGTCGCGTACGAGCAGTACTTC CASSLGVEVAYEQYF
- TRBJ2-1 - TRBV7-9 TGTGCCAGCAGCTTATATGGTCTCAGGGGCTCTGGTAGCTACAATGAGCAGTTCTTC CASSLYGLRGSGSYNEQFF
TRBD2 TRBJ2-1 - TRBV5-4 TGTGCCAGCAGCCGGACCGGGACTAGCGTCTACAATGAGCAGTTCTTC CASSRTGTSVYNEQFF
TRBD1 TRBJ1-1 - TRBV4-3 TGCGCCAGCAGCCAAGAAGCAGGGGGCACTGAAGCTTTCTTT CASSQEAGGTEAFF
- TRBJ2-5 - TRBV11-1 TGTGCCAGCAGCCCCAGGACAGTATCAGAGACCCAGTACTTC CASSPRTVSETQYF
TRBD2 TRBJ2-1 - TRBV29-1 TGCAGCGTTGTACTAGCGGGCCCTCAGCAGTTCTTC CSVVLAGPQQFF
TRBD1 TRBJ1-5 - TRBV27 TGTGCCAGCAGTCCCGCAACAGGGGGACTCCGGGCCCAGCATTTT CASSPATGGLRAQHF
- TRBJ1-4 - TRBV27 TGTGCCAGCAGTTTATCTTGGGGAGGTGAAAAACTGTTTTTT CASSLSWGGEKLFF
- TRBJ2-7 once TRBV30 TGTGCCTGGCGCGACAGCTACGAGCAGTACTTC CAWRDSYEQYF
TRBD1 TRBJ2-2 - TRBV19 TGTGCCAGTAGTATCGATCGGACAGGGGGCACCGGGGAGCTGTTTTTT CASSIDRTGGTGELFF
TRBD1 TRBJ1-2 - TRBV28 TGTGCCAGCGGACAGGGTAACTATGGCTACACCTTC CASGQGNYGYTF
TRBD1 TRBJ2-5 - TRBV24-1 TGTGCCACCAGTGATAATGGACAGGTACAAGAGACCCAGTACTTC CATSDNGQVQETQYF
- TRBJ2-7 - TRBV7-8 TGTGCCAGCAGCTTAGTTACACGGAGCTCCTACGAGCAGTACTTC CASSLVTRSSYEQYF
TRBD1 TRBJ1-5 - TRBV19 TGTGCCAGTAGTAATCAGGGGGTCTTGAATCAGCCCCAGCATTTT CASSNQGVLNQPQHF
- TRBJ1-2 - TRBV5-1 TGCGCCAGCAGCCCTAGCCTCTATGGCTACACCTTC CASSPSLYGYTF
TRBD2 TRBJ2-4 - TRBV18 TGTGCCAGCTCACTAGCGGGAGGAGTAGAAAAAAACATTCAGTACTTC CASSLAGGVEKNIQYF
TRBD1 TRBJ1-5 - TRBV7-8 TGTGCCAGCAGCTCTGGGGCCAGGGGGAGCAATCAGCCCCAGCATTTT CASSSGARGSNQPQHF
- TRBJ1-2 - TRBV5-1 TGCGCCAGCAGCTCGGGTCCTCAAGGTGATGGCTACACCTTC CASSSGPQGDGYTF
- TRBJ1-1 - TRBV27 TGTGCCAGCAGTCTCCGGGACACAGCGCGTCCGGCCACTTTCTTT CASSLRDTARPATFF
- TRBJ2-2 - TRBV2 TGTGCCAGCAGTGATTACGGGATCGGGACCGGGGAGCTGTTTTTT CASSDYGIGTGELFF
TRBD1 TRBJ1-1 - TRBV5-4 TGTGCCAGCAGCTTAGGACAGGGGGTCGGGGACACTGAAGCTTTCTTT CASSLGQGVGDTEAFF
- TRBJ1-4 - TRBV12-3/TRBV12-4 TGTGCCAGCAAAGGGGATAATGAAAAACTGTTTTTT CASKGDNEKLFF
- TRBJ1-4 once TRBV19 TGTGCCAGTAGAGACACCGGGACAAATGAAAAACTGTTTTTT CASRDTGTNEKLFF
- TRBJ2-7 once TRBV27 TGTGCCAGCAGTAGGACACCGACCTACGAGCAGTACTTC CASSRTPTYEQYF